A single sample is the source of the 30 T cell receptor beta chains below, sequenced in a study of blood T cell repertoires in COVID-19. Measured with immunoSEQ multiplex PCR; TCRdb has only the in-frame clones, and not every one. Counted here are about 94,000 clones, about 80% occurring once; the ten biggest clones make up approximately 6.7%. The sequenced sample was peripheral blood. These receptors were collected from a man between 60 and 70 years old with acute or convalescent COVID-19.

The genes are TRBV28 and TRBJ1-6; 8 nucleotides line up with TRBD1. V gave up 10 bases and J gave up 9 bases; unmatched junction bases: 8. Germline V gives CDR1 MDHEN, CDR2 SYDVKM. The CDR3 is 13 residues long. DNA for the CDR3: TGTGCCACCAGGACAGGGTTACGTTCACCCCTCCACTTT. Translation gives CATRTGLRSPLHF.

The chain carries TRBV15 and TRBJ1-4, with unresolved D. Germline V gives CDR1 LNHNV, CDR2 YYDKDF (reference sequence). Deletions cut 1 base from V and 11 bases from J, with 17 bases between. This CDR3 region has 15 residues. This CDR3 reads CATSRAWPEAPKLFF. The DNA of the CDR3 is TGTGCCACCAGCAGAGCGTGGCCGGAGGCGCCTAAACTGTTTTTT.

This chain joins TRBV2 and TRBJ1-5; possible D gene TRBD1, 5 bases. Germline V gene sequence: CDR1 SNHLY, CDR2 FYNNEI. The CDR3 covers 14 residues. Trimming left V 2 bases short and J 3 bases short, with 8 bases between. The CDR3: CASSEQGYNQPQHF. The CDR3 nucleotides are TGTGCCAGCAGTGAACAGGGATACAATCAGCCCCAGCATTTT.

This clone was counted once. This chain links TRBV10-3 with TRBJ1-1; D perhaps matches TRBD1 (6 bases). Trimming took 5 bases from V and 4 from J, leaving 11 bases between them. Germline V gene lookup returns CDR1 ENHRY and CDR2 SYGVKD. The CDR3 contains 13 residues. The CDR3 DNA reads TGTGCCATCAGTCAGGGGTTGGGCACTGAAGCTTTCTTT. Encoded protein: CAISQGLGTEAFF.

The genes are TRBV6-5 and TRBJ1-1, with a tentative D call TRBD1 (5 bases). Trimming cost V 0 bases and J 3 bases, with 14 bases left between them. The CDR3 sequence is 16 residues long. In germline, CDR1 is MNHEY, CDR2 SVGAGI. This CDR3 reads CASSYSIRDFYTEAFF. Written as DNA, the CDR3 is TGTGCCAGCAGTTACTCGATTAGGGACTTCTACACTGAAGCTTTCTTT.

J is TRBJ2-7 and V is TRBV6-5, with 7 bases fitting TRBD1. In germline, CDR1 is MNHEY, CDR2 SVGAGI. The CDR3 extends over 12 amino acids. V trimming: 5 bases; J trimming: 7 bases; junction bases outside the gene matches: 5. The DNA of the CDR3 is TGTGCCAGCAGTAGGGACAGTCGGGAGCAGTACTTC. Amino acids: CASSRDSREQYF.

The DNA for the CDR3 is TGTGCCAGCAGTGCCCCTCGGGACAGTTGGGATGGGGCCAACGTCCTGACTTTC. Protein: CASSAPRDSWDGANVLTF. The chain links TRBV25-1 to TRBJ2-6; 7 bases fit TRBD1. Germline V gene lookup returns CDR1 MGHDK and CDR2 SYGVNS. This CDR3 region has 18 residues. V dropped 4 bases and J dropped 3; count of bases not matched to a gene: 12.

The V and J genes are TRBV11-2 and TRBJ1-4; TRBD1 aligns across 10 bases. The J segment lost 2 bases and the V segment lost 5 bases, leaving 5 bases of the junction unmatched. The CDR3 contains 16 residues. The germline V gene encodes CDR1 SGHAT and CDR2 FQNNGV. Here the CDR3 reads CASSPTGGNTNEKLFF. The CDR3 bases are TGTGCCAGCAGCCCGACAGGGGGCAACACTAATGAAAAACTGTTTTTT.

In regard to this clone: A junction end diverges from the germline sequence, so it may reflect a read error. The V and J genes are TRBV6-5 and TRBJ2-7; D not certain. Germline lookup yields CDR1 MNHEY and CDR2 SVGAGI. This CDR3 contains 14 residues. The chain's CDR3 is CASSYWSDSNEQYF. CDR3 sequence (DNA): TGTGCCAGCAGTTACTGGTCCGACTCCAACGAGCAGTACTTC.

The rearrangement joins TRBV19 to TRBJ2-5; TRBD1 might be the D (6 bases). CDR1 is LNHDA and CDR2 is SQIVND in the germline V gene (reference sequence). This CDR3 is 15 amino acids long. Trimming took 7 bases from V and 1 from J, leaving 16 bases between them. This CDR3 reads CASTSGQGPQETQYF. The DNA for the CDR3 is TGTGCCAGTACCTCGGGCCAGGGGCCCCAAGAGACCCAGTACTTC.

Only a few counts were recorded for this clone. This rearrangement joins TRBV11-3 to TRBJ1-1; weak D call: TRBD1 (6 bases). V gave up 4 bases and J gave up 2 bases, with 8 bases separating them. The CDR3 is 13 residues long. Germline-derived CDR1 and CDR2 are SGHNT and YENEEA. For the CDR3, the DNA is TGTGCCAGCAGCTGGACAGCAAACACTGAAGCTTTCTTT. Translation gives CASSWTANTEAFF.

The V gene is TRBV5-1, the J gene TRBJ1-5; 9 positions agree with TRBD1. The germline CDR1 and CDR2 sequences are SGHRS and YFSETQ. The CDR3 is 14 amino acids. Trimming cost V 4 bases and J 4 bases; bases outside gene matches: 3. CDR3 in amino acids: CASSPGQGNQPQHF. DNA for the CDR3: TGCGCCAGCAGCCCGGGACAGGGAAATCAGCCCCAGCATTTT.

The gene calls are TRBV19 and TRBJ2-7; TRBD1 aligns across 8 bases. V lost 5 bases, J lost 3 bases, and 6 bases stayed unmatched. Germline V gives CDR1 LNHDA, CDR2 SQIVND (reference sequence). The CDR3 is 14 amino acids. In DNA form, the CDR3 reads TGTGCCAGTAGTTGGGGACAGGACTTCTACGAGCAGTACTTC. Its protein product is CASSWGQDFYEQYF. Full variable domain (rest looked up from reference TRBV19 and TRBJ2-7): DGGITQSPKYLFRKEGQNVTLSCEQNLNHDAMYWYRQDPGQGLRLIYYSQIVNDFQKGDIAEGYSVSREKKESFPLTVTSAQKNPTAFYLCASSWGQDFYEQYFGPGTRLTVT.

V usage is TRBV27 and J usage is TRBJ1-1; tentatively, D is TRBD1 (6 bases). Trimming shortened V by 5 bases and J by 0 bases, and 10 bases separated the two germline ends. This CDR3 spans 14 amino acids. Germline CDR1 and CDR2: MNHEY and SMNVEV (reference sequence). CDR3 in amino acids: CASSRQAMNTEAFF. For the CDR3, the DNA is TGTGCCAGCAGTCGACAGGCGATGAACACTGAAGCTTTCTTT.

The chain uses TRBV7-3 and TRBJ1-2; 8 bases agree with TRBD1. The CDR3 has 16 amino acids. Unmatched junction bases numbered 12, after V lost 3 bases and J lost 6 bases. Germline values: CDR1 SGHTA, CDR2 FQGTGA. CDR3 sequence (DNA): TGTGCCAGCAGCTTGGACAGGGTCGTCTCATCGGATGGCTACACCTTC. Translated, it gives CASSLDRVVSSDGYTF.

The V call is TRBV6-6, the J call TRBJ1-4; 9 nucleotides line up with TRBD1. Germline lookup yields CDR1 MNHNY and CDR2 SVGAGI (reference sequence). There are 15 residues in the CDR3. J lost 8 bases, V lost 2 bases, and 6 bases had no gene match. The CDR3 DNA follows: TGTGCCAGCAGTTACCCGGACAGGGGTTACGAAAAACTGTTTTTT. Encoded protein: CASSYPDRGYEKLFF.

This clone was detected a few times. The CDR3 loop is CSVEGPGYGYTF. The CDR3 bases are TGCAGCGTTGAGGGGCCCGGGTACGGCTACACCTTC. The chain is built from TRBV29-1 and TRBJ1-2; the D gene is possibly TRBD1 (5 bases). The V and J ends lost 3 bases and 8 bases respectively, with 13 bases between them. Germline values: CDR1 SQVTM, CDR2 ANQGSEA. This CDR3 contains 12 residues. Full variable domain (rest looked up from reference TRBV29-1 and TRBJ1-2): SAVISQKPSRDICQRGTSLTIQCQVDSQVTMMFWYRQQPGQSLTLIATANQGSEATYESGFVIDKFPISRPNLTFSTLTVSNMSPEDSSIYLCSVEGPGYGYTFGSGTRLTVV.

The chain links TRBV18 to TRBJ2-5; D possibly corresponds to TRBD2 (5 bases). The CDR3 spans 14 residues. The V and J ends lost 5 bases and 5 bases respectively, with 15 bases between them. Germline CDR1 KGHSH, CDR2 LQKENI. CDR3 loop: CASSDRRGSETQYF. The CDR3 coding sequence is TGTGCCAGCTCAGATCGACGGGGTTCCGAGACCCAGTACTTC.

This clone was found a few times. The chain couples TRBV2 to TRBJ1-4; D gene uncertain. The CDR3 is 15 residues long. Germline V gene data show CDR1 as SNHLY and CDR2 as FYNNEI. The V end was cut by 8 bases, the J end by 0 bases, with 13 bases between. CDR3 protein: CASAQKGATNEKLFF. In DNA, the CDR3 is TGTGCCAGCGCACAGAAAGGTGCAACTAATGAAAAACTGTTTTTT.

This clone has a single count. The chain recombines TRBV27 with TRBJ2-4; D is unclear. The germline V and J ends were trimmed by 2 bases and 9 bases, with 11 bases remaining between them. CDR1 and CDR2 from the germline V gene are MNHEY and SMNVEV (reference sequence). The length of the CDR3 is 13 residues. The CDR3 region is CASSLMSGSIQYF. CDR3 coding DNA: TGTGCCAGCAGTTTAATGTCGGGTAGCATTCAGTACTTC.

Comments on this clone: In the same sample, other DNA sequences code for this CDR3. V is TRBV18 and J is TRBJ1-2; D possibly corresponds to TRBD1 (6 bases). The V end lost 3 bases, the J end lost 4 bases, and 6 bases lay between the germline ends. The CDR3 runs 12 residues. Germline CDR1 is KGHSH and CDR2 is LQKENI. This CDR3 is CASSPDSYGYTF. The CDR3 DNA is TGTGCCAGCTCACCGGACAGCTATGGCTACACCTTC.

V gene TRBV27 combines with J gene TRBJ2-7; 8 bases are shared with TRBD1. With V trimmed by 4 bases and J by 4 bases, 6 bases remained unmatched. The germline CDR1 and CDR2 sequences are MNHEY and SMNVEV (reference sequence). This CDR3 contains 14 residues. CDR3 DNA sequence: TGTGCCAGCAGTTCCGGGACAGGACTATACGAGCAGTACTTC. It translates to CASSSGTGLYEQYF.

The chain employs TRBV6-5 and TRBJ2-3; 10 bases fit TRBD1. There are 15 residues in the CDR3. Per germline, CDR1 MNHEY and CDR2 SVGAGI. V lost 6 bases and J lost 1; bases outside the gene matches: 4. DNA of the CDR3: TGTGCCAGCAGCCGACAGGGGGCCGGCACAGATACGCAGTATTTT. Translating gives CASSRQGAGTDTQYF.

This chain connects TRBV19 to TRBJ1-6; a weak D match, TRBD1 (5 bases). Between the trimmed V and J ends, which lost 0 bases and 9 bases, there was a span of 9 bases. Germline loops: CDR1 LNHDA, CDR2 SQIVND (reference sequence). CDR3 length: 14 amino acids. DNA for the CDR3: TGTGCCAGTAGTATAGAAGACAGTTCTTCACCCCTCCACTTT. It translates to CASSIEDSSSPLHF.

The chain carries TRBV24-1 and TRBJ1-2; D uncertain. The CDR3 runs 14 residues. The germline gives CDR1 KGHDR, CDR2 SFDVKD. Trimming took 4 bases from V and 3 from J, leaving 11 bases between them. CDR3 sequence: CATSDHEYYYGYTF. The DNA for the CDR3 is TGTGCCACCAGTGACCACGAGTACTACTATGGCTACACCTTC.

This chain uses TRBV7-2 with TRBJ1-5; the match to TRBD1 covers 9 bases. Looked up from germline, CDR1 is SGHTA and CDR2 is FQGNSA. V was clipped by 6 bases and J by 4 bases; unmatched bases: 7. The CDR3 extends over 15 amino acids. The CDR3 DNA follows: TGTGCCAGCAGTTCACAGGGGGCCGGGAATCAGCCCCAGCATTTT. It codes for CASSSQGAGNQPQHF.

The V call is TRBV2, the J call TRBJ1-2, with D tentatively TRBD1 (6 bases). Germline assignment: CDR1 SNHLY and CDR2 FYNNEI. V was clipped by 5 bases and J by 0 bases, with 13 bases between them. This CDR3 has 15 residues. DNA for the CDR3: TGTGCCAGCAGTCGTACCGGGGACACTAACTATGGCTACACCTTC. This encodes CASSRTGDTNYGYTF. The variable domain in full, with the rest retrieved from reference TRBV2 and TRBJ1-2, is EPEVTQTPSHQVTQMGQEVILRCVPISNHLYFYWYRQILGQKVEFLVSFYNNEISEKSEIFDDQFSVERPDGSNFTLKIRSTKLEDSAMYFCASSRTGDTNYGYTFGSGTRLTVV.

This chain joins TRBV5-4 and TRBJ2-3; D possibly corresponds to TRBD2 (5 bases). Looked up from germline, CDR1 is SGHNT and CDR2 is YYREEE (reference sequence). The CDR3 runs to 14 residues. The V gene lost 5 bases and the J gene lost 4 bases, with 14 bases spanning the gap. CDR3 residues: CASSTGGLPDTQYF. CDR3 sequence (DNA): TGTGCCAGCAGTACCGGCGGGCTCCCAGATACGCAGTATTTT.

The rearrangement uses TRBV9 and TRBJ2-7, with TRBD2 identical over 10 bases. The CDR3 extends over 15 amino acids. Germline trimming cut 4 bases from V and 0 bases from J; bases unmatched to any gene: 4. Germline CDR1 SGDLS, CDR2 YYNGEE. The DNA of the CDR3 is TGTGCCAGCAGCATTAGCGGGGGGAGCTCCTACGAGCAGTACTTC. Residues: CASSISGGSSYEQYF.

For the CDR3, the DNA is TGTGCCAGCAGCGTATCCAGGCTTTCGACTGAAGCTTTCTTT. Protein product: CASSVSRLSTEAFF. The J gene is TRBJ1-1, the V gene TRBV9; D unclear. V lost 1 base, J lost 5 bases, and 12 bases lay in between. The CDR3 length is 14 residues. In germline, CDR1 is SGDLS, CDR2 YYNGEE.